The T cell receptor (beta chain) under discussion was sequenced for a study of T cell responses to AZD1222 COVID-19 vaccine. Study results and limitations: It should be noted that donors were predominantly white British and more often female, and clonal diversity was possibly underestimated. Baseline seropositivity occurred in only 5 or 6 AZD1222 recipients. After the peak T cell response, and only then, were repertoires sampled. Once two AZD1222 doses were given, Spike-specific TCR breadth and depth went up.

The data were produced by immunoSEQ multiplex PCR, yet TCRdb's version contains in-frame clones alone and is incomplete. The sample records about 120,000 clones, about 83% being singletons. The table lists this clone with a count of one. Antigen specificity is unknown. CDR3 size: 13 residues. Germline lookup yields CDR1 SGHTS and CDR2 YDEGEE. Trimming removed 5 bases from V and 3 bases from J, with 12 bases in between. The sequence derives from an adult in good health. The sequences come from peripheral blood, collected on day 0 of AZD1222 vaccination. The gene calls are TRBV5-8 and TRBJ2-7; D is ambiguous. The CDR3 spells CASRPSSFYEQYF. The CDR3 DNA follows: TGTGCCAGCAGACCAAGTTCTTTCTACGAGCAGTACTTC.